Listed here is a single T cell receptor (beta chain). The antigen it binds to is not known. No base qualities exist here, and no much larger clone lies one base off it. Collaborating institutions collected whole blood in K2EDTA tubes following their own protocols. For TCRbeta analysis, collaborator samples were shipped as frozen whole blood, as isolated PBMCs, or as DNA extracted from either sample type. TCRbeta CDR3 regions were amplified from genomic DNA by means of the immunoSEQ Assay, a bias-controlled multiplex PCR. The published analysis was carried out like this. Within the assay, amplification of reference gene primers was used to estimate how many nucleated cells each sample contained. To quantify the absolute abundance of each unique TCRbeta CDR3 rearrangement, sequence reads were collapsed and filtered. For each sample, productive Simpson clonality was calculated as the square root of Simpson's diversity index over productive rearrangements. The table was pulled from immuneACCESS by TCRdb, which kept in-frame rearrangements only. Such tables lose some clones; where checked, under half of the loss comes from unresolved V genes, and the rest has no known cause. V and J calls and clone size are as listed in that table; D and trimming were resolved from the DNA. Here the sample has 110,000 or so clones; 87% occur a single time. Of the sample, roughly 8.2% is held by the ten largest clones.

This sample stems from a study of blood T cell repertoires in COVID-19 (TCRdb year 2020). The study in broad terms: Samples covering the acute and convalescent phases of COVID-19 were provided by collaborators in the United States, Italy and Spain. Where available, HLA class I and class II types were obtained from metadata supplied by the sample provider rather than from assay-based typing. A de-identified subject ID, COVID-19 status, age in years and sex were almost always included in the sample metadata. The prospective study material was composed of cDNA or gDNA derived from T cells, B-cell-depleted T cells, or PBMCs. Deeply sampled blood TCRbeta repertoires from subjects exposed to, actively infected with, or recovered from COVID-19 were included in the dataset. The samples were drawn from two sources: the first 160 participants of the ongoing ImmuneRACE study, and 1,200 or so subjects contributed by 6 global collaborators. A freely available public database, intended as a resource for researchers studying the immune response to SARS-CoV-2, is where the repertoires were released.

Counted from cysteine to phenylalanine, this CDR3 has 18 amino acids. The only DNA kept is the CDR3, 54 bases in frame from the first base. As encoded in the germline V gene, CDR1 is SGHDT while CDR2 is YYEEEE. The trim is 2 bases for V and 7 bases for J, with a gap of 24 bases between the germline ends. Study-level results and caveats: The quantity of clinical and demographic metadata differed by source and by participant and was supplied without curation.

This chain is built from TRBV5-6 and TRBJ1-4; 6 matching bases give a weak D call of TRBD1. The sequenced sample was peripheral blood. The sequence derives from a human donor in a cohort sampled during active COVID-19. The CDR3 protein sequence reads: CASSLERGSGTRVEKLFF. The sequenced DNA is TGTGCCAGCAGCTTAGAGAGGGGATCCGGGACAAGAGTTGAAAAACTGTTTTTT.